This record looks at one T cell receptor beta chain sequence and its context. Its specificity is not known. Trimming shortened V by 11 bases and J by 10 bases, and 26 bases separated the two germline ends. CDR1 MDHEN and CDR2 SYDVKM come from the germline V gene. The CDR3 length is 14 residues. These data belong to a study of T cells in localized non-small cell lung cancer. Using immunoSEQ multiplex PCR, the repertoire was profiled, and TCRdb retains in-frame clones only, with some absent. The sample lists about 34,000 clones, 93% seen once, with 7.9% in the top ten. Regarding the study as a whole: T cell clonality was highest in uninvolved adjacent lung, above tumor.

The receptor comes from a female donor older than 55 with stage I lung adenocarcinoma. This chain connects TRBV28 to TRBJ2-5; TRBD2 might be the D (5 bases). Sequences were derived from peripheral blood, sampled before any cancer treatment. As DNA, the CDR3 is TGTGCCTCCACACGGGCAGGAAACTACGGGGACCAGTACTTC. Its protein product is CASTRAGNYGDQYF.